One and the same sample provided the 23 T cell receptor beta chains below, sequenced in a study of Ad26.COV2.S vaccination and SARS-CoV-2 variants. Sequenced by immunoSEQ multiplex PCR; TCRdb stores in-frame clones only, minus some. The sample lists 350,000 to 400,000 clones; approximately 90% were seen once. The treatment is: around 19 received Ad26.COV2.S at low or high dose, single or two shots; roughly five received placebo; per-sample allocation not given. Day 63 following the first vaccine or placebo injection was when the samples were taken. The material was peripheral blood, obtained in a trial of Ad26.COV2.S vaccine versus placebo. Every receptor here comes from a person aged 18-65 years who received the Ad26.COV2.S COVID-19 vaccine or a placebo.

This chain connects TRBV5-4 to TRBJ1-2; D possibly corresponds to TRBD1 (5 bases). CDR3 length: 13 amino acids. Trimming pared 2 bases from V and 3 bases from J, leaving 8 bases between. Germline CDR1 SGHNT, CDR2 YYREEE (reference sequence). CDR3 sequence: CASSFGGYYGYTF. CDR3 sequence (DNA): TGTGCCAGCAGCTTCGGGGGGTACTATGGCTACACCTTC.

This clone was picked up one time. The chain couples TRBV5-1 to TRBJ2-7; 11 bases agree with TRBD1. With V trimmed by 4 bases and J by 5 bases, 8 bases remained unmatched. The germline gives CDR1 SGHRS, CDR2 YFSETQ. This CDR3 spans 15 amino acids. CDR3 protein: CASSPYGQGANEQYF. The CDR3, as DNA: TGCGCCAGCAGCCCCTACGGACAGGGGGCCAACGAGCAGTACTTC.

This clone was seen a handful of times. The chain combines TRBV2 with TRBJ2-7, with D unclear. The V gene's germline CDR1 is SNHLY and CDR2 FYNNEI. V shed 7 bases and J shed 3 bases, with 4 bases lying between them. The CDR3 contains 10 residues. The CDR3 loop is CASTYYEQYF. The CDR3 DNA follows: TGTGCCAGCACCTACTACGAGCAGTACTTC. The whole variable domain, remainder taken from reference TRBV2 and TRBJ2-7, is EPEVTQTPSHQVTQMGQEVILRCVPISNHLYFYWYRQILGQKVEFLVSFYNNEISEKSEIFDDQFSVERPDGSNFTLKIRSTKLEDSAMYFCASTYYEQYFGPGTRLTVT.

The rearrangement links TRBV11-1 to TRBJ2-5, with 9 bases identical to TRBD2. The CDR3 runs to 14 residues. The J segment lost 5 bases and the V segment lost 1 base, leaving 2 bases of the junction unmatched. CDR1 is SGHAT and CDR2 is FQDESV in the germline V gene (reference sequence). CDR3: CASSLGLAGETQYF. The CDR3 region has the DNA TGTGCCAGCAGCTTAGGCCTAGCGGGGGAGACCCAGTACTTC.

The gene calls are TRBV12-5 and TRBJ1-1; tentatively, D is TRBD1 (5 bases). V gave up 0 bases and J gave up 6 bases, with 17 bases separating them. The length of the CDR3 is 16 residues. Germline assignment: CDR1 LGHNT and CDR2 FRNRAP. In DNA form, the CDR3 reads TGTGCTAGTGGTTTGGTACTTGGGGGGTACCAACCTGAAGCTTTCTTT. This translates into CASGLVLGGYQPEAFF.

V usage is TRBV27 and J usage is TRBJ1-1; TRBD1 might be the D (6 bases). Germline V gene lookup returns CDR1 MNHEY and CDR2 SMNVEV (reference sequence). There are 13 residues in the CDR3. V was shortened by 0 bases and J by 11 bases, with 13 bases between the two germline ends. The CDR3 region has the DNA TGTGCCAGCAGTTTATCGAGGGGGGTAGAGGCTTTCTTT. This encodes CASSLSRGVEAFF.

The chain joins TRBV30 to TRBJ1-2; D is undetermined. V shed 0 bases and J shed 2 bases, with 10 bases lying between them. Germline V gives CDR1 GTSNPN, CDR2 SVGIG (reference sequence). The CDR3 covers 14 residues. CDR3 sequence: CAWSVQLMNYGYTF. In DNA, the CDR3 is TGTGCCTGGAGTGTACAACTGATGAACTATGGCTACACCTTC.

V gene TRBV2 combines with J gene TRBJ2-1; 11 nucleotides match TRBD2. The trim removed 6 bases at V and 5 bases at J, leaving 9 bases unmatched. Germline V gene data show CDR1 as SNHLY and CDR2 as FYNNEI. CDR3 length equals 16 residues. CDR3 sequence reads: CASRKLSGGADNEQFF. The DNA of the CDR3 is TGTGCCAGCAGGAAGCTTAGCGGGGGGGCGGACAATGAGCAGTTCTTC.

V usage is TRBV10-3 and J usage is TRBJ1-4, with 9 bases lining up with TRBD1. This CDR3 is built from 15 residues. The junction had 4 bases not matched to a gene; V was cut back by 0 bases and J by 8 bases. Germline-derived CDR1 and CDR2 are ENHRY and SYGVKD. The CDR3 nucleotides read TGTGCCATCAGTGAGTCGGGGACAGGGTACGAAAAACTGTTTTTT. Residues: CAISESGTGYEKLFF.

This chain uses TRBV19 with TRBJ2-7; 8 nucleotides agree with TRBD1. Germline assignment: CDR1 LNHDA and CDR2 SQIVND (reference sequence). V trimming: 3 bases; J trimming: 3 bases; junction bases outside the gene matches: 4. The CDR3 loop spans 14 amino acids. CDR3 protein: CASSMGQDGYEQYF. CDR3 sequence (DNA): TGTGCCAGTAGTATGGGACAGGACGGCTACGAGCAGTACTTC.

This rearrangement joins TRBV15 to TRBJ1-2, with a possible D match to TRBD1 (6 bases). The germline V gene encodes CDR1 LNHNV and CDR2 YYDKDF (reference sequence). The CDR3 loop spans 13 amino acids. Trimming removed 0 bases at V and 7 bases at J, with 9 bases between. The CDR3 DNA reads TGTGCCACCAGCAGAGATGAGGGGGTTGGCTACACCTTC. This codes for CATSRDEGVGYTF.

The chain joins TRBV27 to TRBJ2-7, with TRBD1 matching 8 bases. The V gene end was trimmed by 6 bases and the J gene end by 0 bases; junction bases not matched to a gene: 7. Germline CDR1 reads MNHEY; CDR2 reads SMNVEV (reference sequence). The CDR3 extends over 15 amino acids. The CDR3 loop is CASRPQGAASYEQYF. The CDR3 DNA reads as TGTGCCAGCAGGCCTCAGGGGGCGGCCTCCTACGAGCAGTACTTC.

The genes are TRBV11-2 and TRBJ1-5, with D perhaps matching TRBD1 (6 bases). Per the germline V gene, CDR1 is SGHAT and CDR2 is FQNNGV. Trimming shortened V by 3 bases and J by 1 base, and 10 bases separated the two germline ends. This CDR3 is built from 15 residues. The CDR3 DNA reads as TGTGCCAGCAGCTTCAGGGGACTCAGCAATCAGCCCCAGCATTTT. Its translation is CASSFRGLSNQPQHF.

This chain links TRBV19 with TRBJ1-1, with TRBD1 matching over 9 bases. After removal of 7 bases from V and 0 bases from J, the junction contained 6 bases not matched to a gene. This CDR3 is 15 amino acids long. Looked up from germline, CDR1 is LNHDA and CDR2 is SQIVND (reference sequence). The DNA for the CDR3 is TGTGCCAGTACCGCCGGGACAGGGATGAACACTGAAGCTTTCTTT. Residues: CASTAGTGMNTEAFF. Looking up the rest from reference TRBV19 and TRBJ1-1 gives the full variable domain: DGGITQSPKYLFRKEGQNVTLSCEQNLNHDAMYWYRQDPGQGLRLIYYSQIVNDFQKGDIAEGYSVSREKKESFPLTVTSAQKNPTAFYLCASTAGTGMNTEAFFGQGTRLTVV.

The chain joins TRBV2 to TRBJ1-6, with D unclear. Trimming took off 9 bases at V and 3 bases at J, with 12 bases between the two ends. Germline CDR1 reads SNHLY; CDR2 reads FYNNEI. This CDR3 comprises 14 residues. The CDR3 coding sequence is TGTGCCAGGTGGACGGGGAACTATAATTCACCCCTCCACTTT. Translating it yields CARWTGNYNSPLHF.

The chain employs TRBV5-1 and TRBJ2-1; 10 bases fit TRBD2. This CDR3 is 18 amino acids long. V trimming: 2 bases; J trimming: 6 bases; junction bases outside the gene matches: 14. Germline CDR1 reads SGHRS; CDR2 reads YFSETQ. The CDR3 region has the DNA TGCGCCAGCAGCTTAATGGGATCGTGGGCTAGCGGGGGCAATGAGCAGTTCTTC. Translating it yields CASSLMGSWASGGNEQFF.

This clone was observed a few times. Here the CDR3 reads CASSISGGVSYEQYF. CDR3 DNA sequence: TGTGCCAGTAGTATCAGCGGGGGCGTCTCCTACGAGCAGTACTTC. This sequence joins TRBV19 and TRBJ2-7; 8 bases line up with TRBD2. From germline, CDR1 is LNHDA and CDR2 SQIVND (reference sequence). With 3 bases clipped from V and 0 bases from J, the junction kept 4 bases outside the gene matches. The CDR3 totals 15 residues.

The table lists this clone with a count of one. V usage is TRBV7-8 and J usage is TRBJ2-5; TRBD2 matches at 11 bases. This CDR3 spans 15 amino acids. CDR1 and CDR2 (germline): SGHVS, FQNEAQ. The V segment lost 5 bases and the J segment 6 bases; nucleotides outside the gene matches: 8. Written as DNA, the CDR3 is TGTGCCAGCAGCCGACCGGGACTAGCGGCGCAGACCCAGTACTTC. Translated, it gives CASSRPGLAAQTQYF. The variable domain in full, with the rest retrieved from reference TRBV7-8 and TRBJ2-5, is GAGVSQSPRYKVAKRGQDVALRCDPISGHVSLFWYQQALGQGPEFLTYFQNEAQLDKSGLPSDRFFAERPEGSVSTLKIQRTQQEDSAVYLCASSRPGLAAQTQYFGPGTRLLVL.

The J gene is TRBJ1-1, the V gene TRBV14; 8 positions agree with TRBD1. There are 13 residues in the CDR3. Germline V gene data show CDR1 as SGHDN and CDR2 as FVKESK. Trimming removed 6 bases from V and 7 bases from J; junction bases left unmatched: 7. The CDR3 sequence is CASSYTGGGEAFF. Written as DNA, the CDR3 is TGTGCCAGCAGTTACACAGGGGGGGGTGAAGCTTTCTTT.

This chain links TRBV27 with TRBJ1-1, with D unresolved. The germline CDR1 and CDR2 sequences are MNHEY and SMNVEV (reference sequence). Trimming took off 2 bases at V and 1 base at J, with 8 bases between the two ends. The CDR3 length is 14 residues. DNA of the CDR3: TGTGCCAGCAGTTTAACGGCAGGGAACACTGAAGCTTTCTTT. Encoded protein: CASSLTAGNTEAFF.

The chain combines TRBV2 with TRBJ2-5; 8 bases line up with TRBD1. The junction had 11 bases not matched to a gene; V was cut back by 6 bases and J by 2 bases. The CDR3 contains 16 residues. The germline CDR1 and CDR2 sequences are SNHLY and FYNNEI. CDR3 residues: CASSRWRTGQQETQYF. The CDR3 DNA follows: TGTGCCAGCAGCCGGTGGCGGACAGGGCAGCAAGAGACCCAGTACTTC.

The gene calls are TRBV13 and TRBJ2-7, with D perhaps matching TRBD2 (5 bases). The CDR3 has 16 amino acids. The ends were cut back, 2 bases at V and 3 bases at J, with 17 bases in the middle. Per germline, CDR1 PRHDT and CDR2 FYEKMQ (reference sequence). CDR3 residues: CASSLFGGGRDYEQYF. CDR3 bases: TGTGCCAGCAGCTTATTTGGCGGCGGGCGAGACTACGAGCAGTACTTC.

This chain connects TRBV5-1 to TRBJ2-1; 9 bases fit TRBD1. Germline values: CDR1 SGHRS, CDR2 YFSETQ. This CDR3 contains 13 residues. V lost 4 bases, J lost 6 bases, and 2 bases stayed unmatched. The CDR3 DNA is TGCGCCAGCAGCAGGGACAGGGTCAATGAGCAGTTCTTC. Protein sequence: CASSRDRVNEQFF.